Shown below are 26 T cell receptor beta chains from a single sample sequenced in a study of siplizumab effects on memory and regulatory T cells. Assay: immunoSEQ multiplex PCR; the TCRdb copy retains only in-frame clones and omits some. The sample holds a few thousand clones, just under 50% seen once. The antigens these receptors bind are not known. The mixed lymphocyte reaction cells were grown together in coculture at 37°C for 5 to 6 days. The material sequenced was CFSE-low (dividing) CD4+ T cells sorted from an allogeneic mixed lymphocyte reaction. The receptor set was obtained from a human donor in good health; the cells came from an allogeneic mixed lymphocyte reaction. Some clones in this sample may be carry-over from other donors' samples.

The rearrangement links TRBV5-4 to TRBJ1-2; no clear D gene. V was shortened by 1 base and J by 3 bases, with 10 bases between the two germline ends. Germline CDR1 SGHNT, CDR2 YYREEE (reference sequence). The CDR3 runs 14 residues. CDR3 in amino acids: CASSLRYRDYGYTF. CDR3 sequence (DNA): TGTGCCAGCAGCTTGAGGTACCGGGACTATGGCTACACCTTC.

This clone was recorded only once. The J gene is TRBJ2-1, the V gene TRBV6-1; 8 nucleotides line up with TRBD2. The CDR3 covers 15 residues. The junction had 10 bases not matched to a gene; V was cut back by 6 bases and J by 6 bases. Per the germline V gene, CDR1 is MNHNS and CDR2 is SASEGT. CDR3 sequence reads: CASSPVRGAGNEQFF. For the CDR3, the DNA is TGTGCCAGCAGCCCGGTGCGGGGGGCGGGCAATGAGCAGTTCTTC.

This clone was observed a single time. In DNA, the CDR3 is TGTGCCAGCAGTGTACAGGGAGCTGGGGCCAACGTCCTGACTTTC. It codes for CASSVQGAGANVLTF. The V and J genes are TRBV6-1 and TRBJ2-6; tentative D call: TRBD1 (6 bases). V dropped 4 bases and J dropped 2 bases, with 9 bases sitting between them. Germline values: CDR1 MNHNS, CDR2 SASEGT. The CDR3 length is 15 residues.

The chain recombines TRBV18 with TRBJ2-7; the D is unclear. Germline CDR1 and CDR2: KGHSH and LQKENI. Trimming cost V 2 bases and J 0 bases, with 11 bases left between them. The CDR3 has 15 residues. CDR3 DNA sequence: TGTGCCAGCTCACCAATGACGGTTAGCTCCTACGAGCAGTACTTC. This encodes CASSPMTVSSYEQYF.

This clone was observed a few times. The rearrangement links TRBV19 to TRBJ2-7, with D unresolved. Germline V CDR1 and CDR2: LNHDA, SQIVND (reference sequence). V was cut by 4 bases and J by 0 bases, with 16 bases left in between. The CDR3 has 16 residues. For the CDR3, the DNA is TGTGCCAGTAGTAAGGTGTGGGGTGGAAGCTCCTACGAGCAGTACTTC. The encoded protein is CASSKVWGGSSYEQYF.

The chain has TRBV19 and TRBJ1-1; D is unresolved. The V end was cut by 1 base, the J end by 0 bases, with 9 bases between. Germline values: CDR1 LNHDA, CDR2 SQIVND (reference sequence). This CDR3 region has 15 residues. The CDR3 region has the DNA TGTGCCAGTAGTATAGGCGGATATTTGAACACTGAAGCTTTCTTT. It specifies CASSIGGYLNTEAFF.

This chain joins TRBV7-2 and TRBJ2-1; 11 nucleotides match TRBD2. After removal of 4 bases from V and 4 bases from J, the junction contained 9 bases not matched to a gene. The CDR3 loop spans 17 amino acids. Germline CDR1 reads SGHTA; CDR2 reads FQGNSA. CDR3 loop: CASSWAGTSGLYNEQFF. As DNA, the CDR3 is TGTGCCAGCAGCTGGGCCGGGACTAGCGGTCTGTACAATGAGCAGTTCTTC.

This clone was found a few times. The rearrangement joins TRBV7-2 to TRBJ1-1; D is uncertain. This CDR3 is 14 amino acids long. Germline CDR1 reads SGHTA; CDR2 reads FQGNSA. Between the trimmed V and J ends, which lost 0 bases and 1 base, there was a span of 6 bases. CDR3 coding DNA: TGTGCCAGCAGCTTAGCATTTGGGAACACTGAAGCTTTCTTT. It yields the protein CASSLAFGNTEAFF.

This clone was counted only a few times. J is TRBJ1-1 and V is TRBV6-1, with D unclear. The CDR3 spans 15 residues. V was cut by 2 bases and J by 4 bases, with 14 bases left in between. CDR1 and CDR2 from the germline V gene are MNHNS and SASEGT. The CDR3 protein is CASSESHPRFTEAFF. The CDR3 DNA follows: TGTGCCAGCAGTGAATCCCATCCCCGATTCACTGAAGCTTTCTTT.

This chain joins TRBV5-4 and TRBJ2-7, with D possibly being TRBD2 (6 bases). Deletions cut 4 bases from V and 3 bases from J, with 20 bases between. Germline values: CDR1 SGHNT, CDR2 YYREEE (reference sequence). The CDR3 extends over 16 amino acids. The CDR3 spells CASSQEQLALNYEQYF. In DNA, the CDR3 is TGTGCCAGCAGCCAAGAGCAACTAGCACTGAACTACGAGCAGTACTTC.

This clone was detected only a few times. The V and J genes are TRBV11-3 and TRBJ1-5, with D tentatively TRBD1 (6 bases). This CDR3 contains 17 residues. Trimming stripped 1 base from V and 6 bases from J, with 19 bases between. Germline CDR1 SGHNT, CDR2 YENEEA. CDR3 residues: CASSLGSPRGAGQPQHF. CDR3 nucleotide sequence: TGTGCCAGCAGCTTAGGATCCCCTCGGGGGGCCGGTCAGCCCCAGCATTTT.

The CDR3 nucleotides are TGTGCCAGCTCGCCCCCGGGACTCCACACCGGGGAGCTGTTTTTT. Encoded protein: CASSPPGLHTGELFF. The rearrangement links TRBV18 to TRBJ2-2; D is possibly TRBD2 (6 bases). This CDR3 spans 15 amino acids. The germline V gene has CDR1 KGHSH and CDR2 LQKENI. Trimming took off 6 bases at V and 3 bases at J, with 14 bases between the two ends.

By its share, this clone is medium-sized (0.01 to 0.1%). The chain employs TRBV7-2 and TRBJ2-7; 7 bases map to TRBD2. Germline CDR1 reads SGHTA; CDR2 reads FQGNSA. Losses at the gene ends were 6 bases for V and 6 bases for J; bases not matched to a gene: 2. This CDR3 is 11 amino acids long. CDR3 nucleotides: TGTGCCAGCAGGCGGGGGTTCGAGCAGTACTTC. Protein product: CASRRGFEQYF.

V usage is TRBV6-1 and J usage is TRBJ2-7; 8 bases line up with TRBD1. The CDR3 consists of 14 residues. Trimming at V came to 5 bases and at J to 6 bases, leaving 9 bases not matched to a gene. Per the germline V gene, CDR1 is MNHNS and CDR2 is SASEGT. CDR3 sequence: CASSRTGQTVEQYF. The CDR3 DNA reads TGTGCCAGCAGTAGGACAGGGCAAACGGTCGAGCAGTACTTC.

The rearrangement joins TRBV9 to TRBJ2-3, with 8 bases aligning to TRBD2. V gave up 3 bases and J gave up 1 base; unmatched junction bases: 4. CDR1 SGDLS and CDR2 YYNGEE come from the germline V gene. This CDR3 contains 15 residues. DNA for the CDR3: TGTGCCAGCAGCGCCGGGGGGGTGCGCACAGATACGCAGTATTTT. Protein product: CASSAGGVRTDTQYF.

The chain couples TRBV15 to TRBJ2-1; possible D gene TRBD2, 6 bases. The CDR3 loop spans 16 amino acids. The V and J ends lost 0 bases and 1 base respectively, with 10 bases between them. Germline-derived CDR1 and CDR2 are LNHNV and YYDKDF (reference sequence). CDR3 in DNA: TGTGCCACCAGCAGAGATCGCGGGGTATCCTACAATGAGCAGTTCTTC. Translated, it gives CATSRDRGVSYNEQFF.

The chain combines TRBV9 with TRBJ2-3; no firm D call. The CDR3 is made up of 13 amino acids. Per the germline V gene, CDR1 is SGDLS and CDR2 is YYNGEE. V lost 5 bases and J lost 5, with 12 bases in between. The DNA for the CDR3 is TGTGCCAGCAGGGCAGAGATAGGAGATACGCAGTATTTT. Protein: CASRAEIGDTQYF.

This clone was detected a few times. The chain carries TRBV18 and TRBJ2-1; 7 bases map to TRBD2. The CDR3 consists of 16 residues. The trim removed 1 base at V and 0 bases at J, leaving 3 bases unmatched. The V gene's germline CDR1 is KGHSH and CDR2 LQKENI. For the CDR3, the DNA is TGTGCCAGCTCACCACTGGCTAGCGGCTCCTACAATGAGCAGTTCTTC. This codes for CASSPLASGSYNEQFF.

The V and J genes are TRBV6-6 and TRBJ1-1, with 9 nucleotides matching TRBD1. Trimming at V came to 0 bases and at J to 4 bases, leaving 3 bases not matched to a gene. Germline V CDR1 and CDR2: MNHNY, SVGAGI (reference sequence). This CDR3 comprises 15 residues. This CDR3 reads CASSYSGTGFTEAFF. As DNA, the CDR3 is TGTGCCAGCAGTTACTCGGGGACAGGGTTCACTGAAGCTTTCTTT.

This chain links TRBV27 with TRBJ1-5; D perhaps matches TRBD1 (5 bases). This CDR3 is built from 16 residues. Per the germline V gene, CDR1 is MNHEY and CDR2 is SMNVEV (reference sequence). V lost 9 bases and J lost 1, with 19 bases in between. The CDR3 here is CARHNYGGGSNQPQHF. The CDR3 nucleotides are TGTGCCAGACACAACTACGGGGGAGGAAGCAATCAGCCCCAGCATTTT.

The rearrangement links TRBV6-5 to TRBJ2-7; D is perhaps TRBD2 (5 bases). Germline CDR1 reads MNHEY; CDR2 reads SVGAGI. The CDR3 consists of 15 residues. Trimming left V 0 bases short and J 0 bases short, with 9 bases between. CDR3 protein: CASSYSRGSSYEQYF. The CDR3 DNA is TGTGCCAGCAGTTACTCGAGAGGGAGCTCCTACGAGCAGTACTTC.

The gene calls are TRBV9 and TRBJ1-2, with D possibly being TRBD1 (6 bases). The CDR3 loop spans 14 amino acids. Trimming took off 3 bases at V and 5 bases at J, with 14 bases between the two ends. Per germline, CDR1 SGDLS and CDR2 YYNGEE. The CDR3 DNA sequence: TGTGCCAGCAGCGGGGCCGGGACAAGTTATGGCTACACCTTC. Translating it yields CASSGAGTSYGYTF.

This clone was detected only a few times. The chain carries TRBV11-3 and TRBJ2-1, with D possibly TRBD2 on 6 matching bases. The germline V and J ends were trimmed by 8 bases and 6 bases, with 14 bases remaining between them. The germline CDR1 and CDR2 sequences are SGHNT and YENEEA. The CDR3 spans 13 residues. The CDR3 here is CASGQTRGNEQFF. CDR3 nucleotide sequence: TGTGCCAGCGGCCAGACTAGGGGCAATGAGCAGTTCTTC.

V is TRBV7-8 and J is TRBJ1-1; D remains ambiguous. The CDR3 has 14 amino acids. The germline V gene has CDR1 SGHVS and CDR2 FQNEAQ. Trimming removed 0 bases from V and 2 bases from J, with 7 bases in between. DNA for the CDR3: TGTGCCAGCAGCTTAGCTGCCGTTAACACTGAAGCTTTCTTT. It codes for CASSLAAVNTEAFF.

This clone was counted a few times. CDR3 DNA sequence: TGTGCCAGCAGCTACCGGGACAGGGTTGCTGAGCAGTTCTTC. It is translated as CASSYRDRVAEQFF. The chain joins TRBV21-1 to TRBJ2-1; the table's D call of TRBD1 was not tested on the DNA. TRBV21-1 is termed a pseudogene. This CDR3 contains 14 residues.

This clone was seen a handful of times. This chain links TRBV11-2 with TRBJ1-1; tentatively, D is TRBD1 (6 bases). V lost 0 bases, J lost 5 bases, and 13 bases lay in between. Germline lookup yields CDR1 SGHAT and CDR2 FQNNGV. This CDR3 comprises 15 residues. The CDR3 DNA is TGTGCCAGCAGCTTAGATCTAATAGGGGGGACTGAAGCTTTCTTT. Amino acid sequence: CASSLDLIGGTEAFF.